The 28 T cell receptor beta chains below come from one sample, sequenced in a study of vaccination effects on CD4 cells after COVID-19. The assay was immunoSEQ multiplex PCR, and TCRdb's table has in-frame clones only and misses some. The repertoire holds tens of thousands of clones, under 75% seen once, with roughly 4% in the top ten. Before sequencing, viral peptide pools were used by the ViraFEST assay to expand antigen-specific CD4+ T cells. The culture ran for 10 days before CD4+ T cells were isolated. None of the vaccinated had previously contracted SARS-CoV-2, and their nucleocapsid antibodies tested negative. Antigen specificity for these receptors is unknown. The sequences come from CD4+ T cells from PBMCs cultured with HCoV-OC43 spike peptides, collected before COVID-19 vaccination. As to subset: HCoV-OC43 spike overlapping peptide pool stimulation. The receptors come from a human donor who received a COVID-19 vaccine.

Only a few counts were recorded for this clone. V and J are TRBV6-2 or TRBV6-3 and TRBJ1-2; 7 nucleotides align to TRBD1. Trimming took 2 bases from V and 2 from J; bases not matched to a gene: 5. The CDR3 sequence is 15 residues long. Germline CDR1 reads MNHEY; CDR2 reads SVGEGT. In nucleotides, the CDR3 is TGTGCCAGCAGTTACGGGGACAGACAAAACTATGGCTACACCTTC. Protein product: CASSYGDRQNYGYTF.

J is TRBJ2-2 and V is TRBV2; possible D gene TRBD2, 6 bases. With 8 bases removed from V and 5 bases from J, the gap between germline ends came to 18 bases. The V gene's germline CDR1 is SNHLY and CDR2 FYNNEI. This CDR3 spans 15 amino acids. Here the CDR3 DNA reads TGTGCCAGCCGGAGGACTACTCACAATACCGGGGAGCTGTTTTTT. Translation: CASRRTTHNTGELFF.

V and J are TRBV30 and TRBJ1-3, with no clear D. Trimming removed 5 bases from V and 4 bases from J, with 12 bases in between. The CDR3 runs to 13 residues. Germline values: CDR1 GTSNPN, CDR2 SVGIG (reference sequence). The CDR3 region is CAWGLYQGNTIYF. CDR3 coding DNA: TGTGCCTGGGGCCTTTATCAGGGAAACACCATATATTTT.

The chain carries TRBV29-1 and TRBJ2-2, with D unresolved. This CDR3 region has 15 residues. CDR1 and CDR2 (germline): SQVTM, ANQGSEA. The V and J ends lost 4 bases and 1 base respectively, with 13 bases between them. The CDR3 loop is CSVATPSENTGELFF. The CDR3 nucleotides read TGCAGCGTTGCAACTCCGTCTGAGAACACCGGGGAGCTGTTTTTT.

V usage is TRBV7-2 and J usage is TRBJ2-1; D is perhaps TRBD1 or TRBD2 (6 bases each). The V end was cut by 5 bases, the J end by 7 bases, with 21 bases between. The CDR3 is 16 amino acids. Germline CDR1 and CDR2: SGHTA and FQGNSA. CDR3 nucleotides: TGTGCCAGCAGCCCGCCACCCACCGGGGGACATAATGAGCAGTTCTTC. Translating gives CASSPPPTGGHNEQFF.

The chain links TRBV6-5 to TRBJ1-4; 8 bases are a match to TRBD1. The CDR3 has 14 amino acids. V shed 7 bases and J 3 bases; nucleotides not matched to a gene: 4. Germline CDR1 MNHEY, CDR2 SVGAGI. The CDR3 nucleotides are TGTGCCAGCAACGACAGGGGTGCTAATGAAAAACTGTTTTTT. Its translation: CASNDRGANEKLFF.

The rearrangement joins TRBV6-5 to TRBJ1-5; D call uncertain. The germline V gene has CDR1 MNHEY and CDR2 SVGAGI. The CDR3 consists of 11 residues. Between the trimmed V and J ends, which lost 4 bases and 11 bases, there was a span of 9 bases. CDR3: CASSFRGAQHF. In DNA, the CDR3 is TGTGCCAGCAGTTTTCGGGGAGCCCAGCATTTT.

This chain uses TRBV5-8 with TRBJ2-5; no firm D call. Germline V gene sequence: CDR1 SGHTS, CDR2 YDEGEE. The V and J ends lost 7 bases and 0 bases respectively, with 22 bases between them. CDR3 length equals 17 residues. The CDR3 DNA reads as TGTGCCAGCCCAACCATGGGCGCGAGTACATACCAAGAGACCCAGTACTTC. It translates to CASPTMGASTYQETQYF.

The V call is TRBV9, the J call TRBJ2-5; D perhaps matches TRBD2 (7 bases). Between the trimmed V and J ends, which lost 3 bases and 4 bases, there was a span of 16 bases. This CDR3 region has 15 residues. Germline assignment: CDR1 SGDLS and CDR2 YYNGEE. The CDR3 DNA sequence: TGTGCCAGCAGCGCGGTAGTGGGGGGGCGAGAGACCCAGTACTTC. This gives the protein CASSAVVGGRETQYF.

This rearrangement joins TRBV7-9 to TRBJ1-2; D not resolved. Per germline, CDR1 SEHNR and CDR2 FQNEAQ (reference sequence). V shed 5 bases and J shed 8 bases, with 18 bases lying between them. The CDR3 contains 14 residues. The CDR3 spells CASSMGAFVWGYTF. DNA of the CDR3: TGTGCCAGCAGCATGGGCGCTTTTGTCTGGGGCTACACCTTC. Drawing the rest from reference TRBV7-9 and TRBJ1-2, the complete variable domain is DTGVSQNPRHKITKRGQNVTFRCDPISEHNRLYWYRQTLGQGPEFLTYFQNEAQLEKSRLLSDRFSAERPKGSFSTLEIQRTEQGDSAMYLCASSMGAFVWGYTFGSGTRLTVV.

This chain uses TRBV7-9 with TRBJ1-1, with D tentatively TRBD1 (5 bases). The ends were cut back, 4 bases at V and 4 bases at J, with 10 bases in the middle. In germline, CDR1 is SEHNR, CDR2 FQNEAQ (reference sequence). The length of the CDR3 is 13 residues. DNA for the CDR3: TGTGCCAGCAGCTCCCGGGGGTTCACTGAAGCTTTCTTT. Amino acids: CASSSRGFTEAFF. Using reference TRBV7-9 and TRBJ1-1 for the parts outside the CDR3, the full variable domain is DTGVSQNPRHKITKRGQNVTFRCDPISEHNRLYWYRQTLGQGPEFLTYFQNEAQLEKSRLLSDRFSAERPKGSFSTLEIQRTEQGDSAMYLCASSSRGFTEAFFGQGTRLTVV.

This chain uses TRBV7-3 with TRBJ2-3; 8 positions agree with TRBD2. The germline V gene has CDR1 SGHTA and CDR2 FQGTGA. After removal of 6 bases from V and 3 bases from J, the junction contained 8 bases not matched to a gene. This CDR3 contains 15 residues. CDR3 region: CASRLPGLGTDTQYF. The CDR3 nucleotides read TGTGCCAGCAGATTACCGGGACTAGGGACAGATACGCAGTATTTT.

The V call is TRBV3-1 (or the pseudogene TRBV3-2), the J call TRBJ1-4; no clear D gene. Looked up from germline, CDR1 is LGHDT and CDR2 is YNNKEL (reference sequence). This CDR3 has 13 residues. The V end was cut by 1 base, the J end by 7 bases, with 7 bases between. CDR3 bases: TGTGCCAGCAGCCAAGGGACCTTTGAAAAACTGTTTTTT. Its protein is CASSQGTFEKLFF.

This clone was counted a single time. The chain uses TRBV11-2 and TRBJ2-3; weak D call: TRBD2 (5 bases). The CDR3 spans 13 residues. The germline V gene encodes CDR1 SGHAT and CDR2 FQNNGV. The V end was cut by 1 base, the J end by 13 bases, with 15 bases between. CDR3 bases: TGTGCCAGCAGCTTAGTACGGCTAGCCGTTGAGTATTTT. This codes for CASSLVRLAVEYF.

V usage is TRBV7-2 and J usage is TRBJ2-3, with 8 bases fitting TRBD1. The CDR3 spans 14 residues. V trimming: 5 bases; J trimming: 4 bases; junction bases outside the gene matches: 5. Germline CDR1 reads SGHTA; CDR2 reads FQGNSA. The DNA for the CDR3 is TGTGCCAGCAGCGGGACAGGCGGGGCAGATACGCAGTATTTT. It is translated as CASSGTGGADTQYF.

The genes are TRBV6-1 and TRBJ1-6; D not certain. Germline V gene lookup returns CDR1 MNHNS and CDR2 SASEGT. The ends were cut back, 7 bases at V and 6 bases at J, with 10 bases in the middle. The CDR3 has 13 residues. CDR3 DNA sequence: TGTGCCAGCACCCTGGTTGGTAATTCACCCCTCCACTTT. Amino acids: CASTLVGNSPLHF.

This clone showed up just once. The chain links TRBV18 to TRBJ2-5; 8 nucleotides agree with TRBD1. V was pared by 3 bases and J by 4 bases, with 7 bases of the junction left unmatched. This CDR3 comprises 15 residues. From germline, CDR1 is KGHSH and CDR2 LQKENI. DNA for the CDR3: TGTGCCAGCTCACCTCAAATCACAGGGGGAGAGACCCAGTACTTC. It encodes CASSPQITGGETQYF.

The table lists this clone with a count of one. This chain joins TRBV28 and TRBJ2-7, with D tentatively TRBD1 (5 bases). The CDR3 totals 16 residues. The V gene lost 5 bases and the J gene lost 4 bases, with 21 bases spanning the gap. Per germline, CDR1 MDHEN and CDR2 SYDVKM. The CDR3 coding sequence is TGTGCCAGCAGTCCCGCCGACAGATCCGCCTATTACGAGCAGTACGTC. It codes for CASSPADRSAYYEQYV.

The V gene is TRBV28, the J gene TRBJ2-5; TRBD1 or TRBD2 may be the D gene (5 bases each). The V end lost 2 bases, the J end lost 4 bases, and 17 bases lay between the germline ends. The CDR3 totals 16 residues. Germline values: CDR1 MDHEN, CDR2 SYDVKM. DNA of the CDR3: TGTGCCAGCAGTTTAGGCCGCCGGGGCCACACAGAGACCCAGTACTTC. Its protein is CASSLGRRGHTETQYF. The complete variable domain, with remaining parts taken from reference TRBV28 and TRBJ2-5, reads DVKVTQSSRYLVKRTGEKVFLECVQDMDHENMFWYRQDPGLGLRLIYFSYDVKMKEKGDIPEGYSVSREKKERFSLILESASTNQTSMYLCASSLGRRGHTETQYFGPGTRLLVL.

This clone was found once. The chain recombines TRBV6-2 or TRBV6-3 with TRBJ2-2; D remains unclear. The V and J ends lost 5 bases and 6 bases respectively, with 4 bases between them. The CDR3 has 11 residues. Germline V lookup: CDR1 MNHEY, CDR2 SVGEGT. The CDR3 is CASSPPGELFF. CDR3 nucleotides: TGTGCCAGCAGTCCGCCCGGGGAGCTGTTTTTT.

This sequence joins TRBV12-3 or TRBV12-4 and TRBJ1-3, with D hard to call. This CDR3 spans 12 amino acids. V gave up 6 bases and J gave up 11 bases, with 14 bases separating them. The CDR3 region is CASSRAVSSIYF. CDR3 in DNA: TGTGCCAGCAGCCGGGCTGTATCGTCCATATATTTT.

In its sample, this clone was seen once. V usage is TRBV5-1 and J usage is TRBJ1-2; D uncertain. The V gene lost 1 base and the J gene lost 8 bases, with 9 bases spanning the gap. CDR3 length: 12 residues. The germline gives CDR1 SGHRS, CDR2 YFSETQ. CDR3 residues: CASSLNHGGYTF. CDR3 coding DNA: TGCGCCAGCAGCTTGAACCACGGGGGCTACACCTTC.

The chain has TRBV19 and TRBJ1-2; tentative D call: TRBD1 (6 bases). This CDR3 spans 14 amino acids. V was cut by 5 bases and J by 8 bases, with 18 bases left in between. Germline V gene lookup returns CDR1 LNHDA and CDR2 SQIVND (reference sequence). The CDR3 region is CASSRQVYPEGYTF. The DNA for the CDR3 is TGTGCCAGTAGTCGACAGGTATATCCGGAAGGCTACACCTTC.

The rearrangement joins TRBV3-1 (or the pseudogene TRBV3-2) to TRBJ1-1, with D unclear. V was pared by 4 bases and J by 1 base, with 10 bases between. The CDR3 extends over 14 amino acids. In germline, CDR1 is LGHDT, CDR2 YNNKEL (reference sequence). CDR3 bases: TGTGCCAGCAGCCGTGTGTGGGGGAACACTGAAGCTTTCTTT. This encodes CASSRVWGNTEAFF.

The CDR3 region has the DNA TGCGCCAGCAGCTTGGCCCCTGGGTCGTACGAGCAGTACGTC. Its protein product is CASSLAPGSYEQYV. The chain has TRBV5-1 and TRBJ2-7; no clear D gene. Germline lookup yields CDR1 SGHRS and CDR2 YFSETQ. V lost 0 bases to trimming and J lost 4 bases, with 11 bases between them. The CDR3 totals 14 residues.

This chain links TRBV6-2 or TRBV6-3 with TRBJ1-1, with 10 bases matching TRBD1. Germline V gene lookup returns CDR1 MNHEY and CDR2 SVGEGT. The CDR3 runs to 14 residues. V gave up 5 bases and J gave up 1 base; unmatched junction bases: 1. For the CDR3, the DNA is TGTGCCAGCAGTGGACAGGGGGGGAACACTGAAGCTTTCTTT. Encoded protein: CASSGQGGNTEAFF.

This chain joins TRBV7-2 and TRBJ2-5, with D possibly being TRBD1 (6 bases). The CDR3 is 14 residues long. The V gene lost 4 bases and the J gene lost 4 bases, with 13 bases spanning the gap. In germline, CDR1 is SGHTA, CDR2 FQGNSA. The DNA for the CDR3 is TGTGCCAGCAGCTCGATCAGGGGTGGAGAGACCCAGTACTTC. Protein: CASSSIRGGETQYF.

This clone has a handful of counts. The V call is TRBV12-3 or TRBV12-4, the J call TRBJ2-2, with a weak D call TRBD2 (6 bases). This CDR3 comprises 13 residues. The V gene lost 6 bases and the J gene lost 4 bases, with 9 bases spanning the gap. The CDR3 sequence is CASRGRPTGELFF. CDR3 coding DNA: TGTGCCAGCAGGGGGAGGCCCACCGGGGAGCTGTTTTTT.